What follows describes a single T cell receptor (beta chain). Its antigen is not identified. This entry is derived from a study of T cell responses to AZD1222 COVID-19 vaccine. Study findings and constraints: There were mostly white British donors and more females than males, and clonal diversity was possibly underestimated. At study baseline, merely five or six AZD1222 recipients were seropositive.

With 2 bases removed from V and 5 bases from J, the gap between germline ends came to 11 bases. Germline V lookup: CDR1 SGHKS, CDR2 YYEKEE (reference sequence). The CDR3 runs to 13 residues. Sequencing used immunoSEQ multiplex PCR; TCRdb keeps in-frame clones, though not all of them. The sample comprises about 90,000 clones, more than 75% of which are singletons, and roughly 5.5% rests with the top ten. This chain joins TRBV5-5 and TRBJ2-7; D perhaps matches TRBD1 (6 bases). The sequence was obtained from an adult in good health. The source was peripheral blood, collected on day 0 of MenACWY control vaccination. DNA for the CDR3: TGTGCCAGCAGCTTTGAGGGGGTGGACGAGCAGTACTTC. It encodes CASSFEGVDEQYF.